Listed below are T cell receptor beta chains from one sample, sequenced in a study of cytomegalovirus exposure and HLA in healthy donors. Here immunoSEQ multiplex PCR was the method, and the copy in TCRdb shows in-frame clones only, minus some. The sample lists about 180,000 clones; approximately 79% were seen once. The specimen was PBMCs. Receptor source: a man aged 40-55 years in good health and CMV-seropositive. CDR3s include the opening cysteine and the closing phenylalanine or tryptophan. The order of the fields is D gene, V gene, clone size, J gene, CDR3 protein, CDR3 DNA. The D gene is left open where the match is weak. The listing skips clone size in some rows; elsewhere it reads once, few, many or a size class.

-,TRBV23-1,few,TRBJ1-1,CASSQSKGFRVTEAFF,TGCGCCAGCAGTCAATCAAAGGGGTTTCGTGTAACTGAAGCTTTCTTT
-,TRBV11-1,-,TRBJ2-2,CASSLTGEANTGELFF,TGTGCCAGCAGCTTGACGGGAGAAGCTAACACCGGGGAGCTGTTTTTT
-,TRBV29-1,-,TRBJ2-6,CSAGSGANGLTF,TGCAGCGCCGGGTCTGGGGCCAACGGCCTGACTTTC
TRBD1,TRBV5-1,-,TRBJ1-1,CASSGTGPYTEAFF,TGCGCCAGCAGCGGGACAGGGCCATACACTGAAGCTTTCTTT
TRBD1,TRBV10-1,once,TRBJ2-4,CASSLGQGGKNSQYF,TGCGCCAGCAGTCTGGGACAGGGAGGCAAAAACAGTCAGTACTTC
-,TRBV20-1,-,TRBJ1-1,CSAGRGSEAFF,TGCAGTGCTGGCCGGGGGTCTGAAGCTTTCTTT
TRBD2,TRBV6-6,-,TRBJ2-1,CASSAGTRDNEQFF,TGTGCCAGCAGTGCCGGGACTAGGGACAATGAGCAGTTCTTC
TRBD2,TRBV11-2,-,TRBJ2-4,CASSPSLLAGGAKNIQYF,TGTGCCAGCAGCCCGTCCCTGCTAGCGGGAGGAGCCAAAAACATTCAGTACTTC
TRBD2,TRBV2,-,TRBJ2-7,CASSLGLAGVYEQYF,TGTGCCAGCAGTTTAGGACTAGCGGGAGTCTACGAGCAGTACTTC
TRBD2,TRBV28,-,TRBJ2-7,CASSSTSGRAGVYEQYF,TGTGCCAGCAGTTCGACTAGCGGGAGGGCCGGGGTGTACGAGCAGTACTTC
-,TRBV6-6,-,TRBJ2-1,CATVAGEQFF,TGTGCCACCGTGGCGGGAGAGCAGTTCTTC
TRBD2,TRBV5-1,once,TRBJ2-1,CASSLDPSGGVLNEQFF,TGCGCCAGCAGCTTGGACCCTAGCGGGGGTGTGCTCAATGAGCAGTTCTTC
-,TRBV11-3,-,TRBJ2-5,CASSSPVAGQETQYF,TGTGCCAGCAGCTCCCCCGTGGCGGGCCAAGAGACCCAGTACTTC
TRBD1,TRBV10-3,few,TRBJ1-5,CATVGTGDQPQHF,TGTGCCACAGTGGGGACAGGTGACCAGCCCCAGCATTTT
TRBD1,TRBV6-1,few,TRBJ2-7,CASSESRGTELFYEQYF,TGTGCCAGCAGTGAGAGTAGGGGGACAGAACTATTCTACGAGCAGTACTTC
TRBD2,TRBV5-1,-,TRBJ2-7,CASSSVAGPQSYEQYF,TGCGCCAGCAGCTCCGTAGCGGGACCCCAATCCTACGAGCAGTACTTC
TRBD2,TRBV9,-,TRBJ2-3,CASSHTSVGAGGRTDTQYF,TGTGCCAGCAGCCACACCTCGGTGGGGGCGGGAGGGAGGACAGATACGCAGTATTTT
TRBD2,TRBV6-5,once,TRBJ2-7,CASSYSASGRFHEQYF,TGTGCCAGCAGTTACTCAGCTAGCGGGAGATTCCACGAGCAGTACTTC
TRBD1,TRBV29-1,-,TRBJ1-1,CSGGDSGQGGGAFF,TGCAGCGGGGGGGATTCCGGACAGGGTGGCGGAGCTTTCTTT
TRBD2,TRBV7-3,-,TRBJ2-2,CASSPIAGRFAGELFF,TGTGCCAGCAGCCCGATAGCGGGGCGCTTTGCCGGGGAGCTGTTTTTT
TRBD2,TRBV11-3,-,TRBJ2-3,CASSTRTSGTSTDTQYF,TGTGCCAGCAGCACCAGGACTAGCGGGACTAGCACAGATACGCAGTATTTT
-,TRBV18,-,TRBJ1-4,CASSPLEGEKLFF,TGTGCCAGCTCACCACTGGAGGGTGAAAAACTGTTTTTT
-,TRBV5-1,-,TRBJ2-2,CASSLEGRDQNTGELFF,TGCGCCAGCAGCTTGGAGGGGCGGGACCAGAACACCGGGGAGCTGTTTTTT
-,TRBV10-1,few,TRBJ2-1,CASSESLGVYEQFF,TGCGCCAGCAGTGAGTCTCTCGGTGTCTATGAGCAGTTCTTC
TRBD1,TRBV11-2,-,TRBJ2-2,CASSSQGLPYTGELFF,TGTGCCAGCAGCTCACAGGGGCTTCCTTACACCGGGGAGCTGTTTTTT
-,TRBV10-1,-,TRBJ2-7,CASRGPPYEQYF,TGCGCCAGCAGGGGGCCCCCATACGAGCAGTACTTC
TRBD2,TRBV5-8,-,TRBJ2-1,CASSFFRGSSYNEQFF,TGTGCCAGCAGCTTCTTTCGCGGGAGCTCCTACAATGAGCAGTTCTTC
TRBD1,TRBV28,-,TRBJ2-7,CASRMTGINEQYF,TGTGCCAGCAGGATGACAGGGATCAACGAGCAGTACTTC